This T cell receptor (beta chain) was identified during a study of cytomegalovirus exposure and HLA in healthy donors. All the people who gave samples were healthy bone marrow donors. This CDR3 is 14 amino acids long. Germline V gene lookup returns CDR1 SGHAT and CDR2 FQNNGV. V gave up 5 bases and J gave up 7 bases; unmatched junction bases: 5. This PCR relied on a set of 60 Vbeta primers and 13 Jbeta primers. The protocol was immunoSEQ multiplex PCR, while the TCRdb copy is restricted to in-frame clones and leaves out a portion. The sample lists about 130,000 clones, approximately 80% occurring once.

The sample taken for sequencing was PBMCs. The clonotype originates from a man aged 40-50 years in good health and CMV-seronegative. V is TRBV11-2 and J is TRBJ1-6; TRBD1 aligns across 7 bases. The CDR3 sequence is CASSKTGANSPLHF. The CDR3 DNA reads as TGTGCCAGCAGCAAAACAGGGGCGAATTCACCCCTCCACTTT.